The source of this TCR beta chain is a study of blood T cell repertoires in COVID-19 (dated by TCRdb to the early 2020s). Some background on the complete study: Collaborator samples came from the United States, Italy and Spain and covered acute and convalescent phases of COVID-19. The prospective study material was composed of cDNA or gDNA derived from T cells, B-cell-depleted T cells, or PBMCs. Deeply sampled blood TCRbeta repertoires from subjects exposed to, actively infected with, or recovered from COVID-19 were included in the dataset. Where HLA class I and class II types were available, the types were taken from metadata supplied by the sample provider, not from assay-based typing. The repertoires were made available in a free public database intended to serve as a resource for research on the immune response to SARS-CoV-2. Samples were obtained from the ongoing ImmuneRACE study (first 160 participants) and from over a thousand subjects provided by 6 global collaborators. The sample metadata nearly always contained a de-identified subject ID, COVID-19 status, age in years and sex. General study outcomes and caveats: The amount of clinical and demographic metadata varied by source and participant and was provided uncurated.

Each collaborating institution followed its own protocols to collect whole blood in K2EDTA tubes. For TCRbeta analysis, collaborators shipped samples in one of three forms: frozen whole blood, isolated PBMCs, or DNA extracted from either of those sample types. In the case of this clone: Its antigen is still unknown. No clone much larger than this one lies a single base away; base qualities are absent.

Spanning cysteine to phenylalanine, the CDR3 consists of 14 amino acids. Solely the CDR3 DNA is kept, with 42 bases framed from the first base. Germline trimming: 3 bases from V, 8 bases from J; junction bases outside gene matches: 2. From a lookup of the germline V gene, CDR1 and CDR2 are ENHRY and SYGVKD. The immunoSEQ Assay, a bias-controlled multiplex PCR, was used to amplify TCRbeta CDR3 regions from genomic DNA. The published analysis was carried out like this. Nucleated cell counts per sample were estimated from amplification of reference gene primers within the assay. Sequence reads were collapsed and filtered to measure the absolute abundance of every unique TCRbeta CDR3 rearrangement. Productive Simpson clonality was computed per sample as the square root of Simpson's diversity index over productive rearrangements. The table was pulled from immuneACCESS by TCRdb, which kept in-frame rearrangements only. Such tables lose some clones; where checked, under half of the loss comes from unresolved V genes, and the rest has no known cause. The DNA gave D and trimming, while V, J and clone size come from that table. The sample table lists 200,000 to 250,000 clones, about nine tenths of them with a count of one. Roughly 2.6% of the sample is in the top ten clones.

The sequenced material came from peripheral blood. The clonotype comes from an older woman with acute or convalescent COVID-19. The sequence links TRBV10-3 to TRBJ1-4; 11 bases in between match TRBD1. The sequenced DNA is TGTGCCATCAGTGACGGGACAGGGGGGGAAAAACTGTTTTTT. Translated, this gives CAISDGTGGEKLFF.